Relative to its sample, the clone carrying this T cell receptor beta chain is medium-sized. TCRdb re-called the 5' RACE reads with MiXCR, one entry per CDR3 protein. The profile covers some 2,900 distinct CDR3 sequences, with less than 20% appearing a single time and around 16% taken by the ten largest. The data belong to a study of spatial heterogeneity in lung cancer. Study as a whole: On average, each unique TCR and UMI combination appeared more than ten times in raw reads.

The sample's time point: sample taken at primary tumor resection. This TCR was sampled from a male donor with early-stage non-small cell lung cancer. The sequences come from normal lung tissue next to the tumor, collected at surgery.

The CDR3 DNA reads TGTGCCAGTAGCGTCCAGGGAAGGGCTAATGAAAAACTGTTTTTT. It specifies CASSVQGRANEKLFF. This chain joins TRBV19 and TRBJ1-4, with D perhaps TRBD1 (5 bases). Trimming pared 6 bases from V and 3 bases from J, leaving 14 bases between. The CDR3 has 15 amino acids. Germline V CDR1 and CDR2: LNHDA, SQIVND (reference sequence).